Listed below are T cell receptor beta chains from one sample, sequenced in a study of blood T cell repertoires in COVID-19. Some clones are missing from TCRdb's copy, which holds only in-frame ones; the method was immunoSEQ multiplex PCR. Here the sample spans roughly 200,000 clones, 80% to 85% being singletons. Material: peripheral blood. The receptors derive from a woman aged 40 to 55 with COVID-19, enrolled during active disease. Both conserved end residues are part of each CDR3. A D gene is named only where the DNA matches it firmly. Clone size is given for some rows only: seen once, a few or many times, or a class if the clone is expanded.

clone_size	v_call	j_call	d_call	cdr3_aa	cdr3_nt
NA	TRBV29-1	TRBJ1-5	TRBD1	CSVGSGQGTNQPQHF	TGCAGCGTCGGATCCGGACAGGGCACCAATCAGCCCCAGCATTTT
NA	TRBV14	TRBJ2-7	TRBD1	CASRGTAFYEQYF	TGTGCCAGCAGGGGGACAGCCTTCTACGAGCAGTACTTC
NA	TRBV5-6	TRBJ1-2	NA	CASSSEGADYGYTF	TGTGCCAGCAGCTCCGAAGGGGCGGACTATGGCTACACCTTC
NA	TRBV14	TRBJ1-3	TRBD1	CASSQWTGSTIYF	TGTGCCAGCAGCCAGTGGACAGGGAGCACCATATATTTT
NA	TRBV5-1	TRBJ1-3	TRBD1	CASSLESGQVYSGNTIYF	TGCGCCAGCAGCTTGGAATCGGGACAGGTCTACTCTGGAAACACCATATATTTT
once	TRBV5-5	TRBJ1-5	NA	CASSLPGGSNQPQHF	TGTGCCAGCAGCTTGCCGGGGGGGAGCAATCAGCCCCAGCATTTT
NA	TRBV6-5	TRBJ1-2	NA	CASSYPGRGHNGYTF	TGTGCCAGCAGTTACCCCGGGCGGGGGCATAATGGCTACACCTTC
once	TRBV9	TRBJ1-2	NA	CASSVGRAAGYTF	TGTGCCAGCAGCGTAGGCAGGGCCGCTGGCTACACCTTC
NA	TRBV6-5	TRBJ2-2	TRBD1	CASSYGQGAGTGELFF	TGTGCCAGCAGTTACGGTCAGGGGGCGGGAACCGGGGAGCTGTTTTTT
NA	TRBV6-5	TRBJ2-3	TRBD2	CASRRLAVGTDTQYF	TGTGCCAGCAGGCGTCTAGCGGTCGGCACAGATACGCAGTATTTT
NA	TRBV5-5	TRBJ1-1	NA	CASSSPQDVAFF	TGTGCCAGCAGCTCGCCGCAGGATGTAGCTTTCTTT
NA	TRBV5-6	TRBJ1-1	NA	CASSLGGLVEAFF	TGTGCCAGCAGCTTGGGGGGGCTGGTTGAAGCTTTCTTT
NA	TRBV11-2	TRBJ1-3	NA	CASSLGSVVGGAGNTIYF	TGTGCCAGCAGCTTGGGCTCGGTCGTGGGGGGAGCTGGAAACACCATATATTTT
NA	TRBV27	TRBJ2-7	NA	CASSLRGALYEQYF	TGTGCCAGCAGTTTAAGGGGCGCCCTCTACGAGCAGTACTTC
NA	TRBV20-1	TRBJ1-4	NA	CSARLRGSLFF	TGCAGTGCTAGGCTCAGGGGAAGTCTGTTTTTT
NA	TRBV10-1	TRBJ1-2	TRBD1	CASSPSGQGNGYTF	TGCGCCAGCAGCCCATCGGGACAGGGGAACGGCTACACCTTC
NA	TRBV10-3	TRBJ2-1	NA	CAISPQGSEQFF	TGTGCCATCAGTCCACAGGGCAGTGAGCAGTTCTTC
NA	TRBV6-4	TRBJ2-2	TRBD1	CASRRTGDGELFF	TGTGCCAGCAGAAGGACAGGGGACGGGGAGCTGTTTTTT
NA	TRBV5-1	TRBJ2-1	NA	CASSITGTSYNEQFF	TGCGCCAGCAGCATAACCGGGACTTCCTACAATGAGCAGTTCTTC
few	TRBV11-2	TRBJ2-7	TRBD1	CASSPGQLSYEQYF	TGTGCCAGCAGCCCGGGACAGCTCTCCTACGAGCAGTACTTC
few	TRBV12-3/TRBV12-4	TRBJ1-1	TRBD1	CASRTGGEAFF	TGTGCCAGCAGAACAGGGGGTGAAGCTTTCTTT
NA	TRBV9	TRBJ1-4	NA	CASSRGGVQDLGLFF	TGTGCCAGCAGCAGGGGGGGTGTGCAGGACCTAGGTCTGTTTTTT
NA	TRBV27	TRBJ1-2	NA	CASSLARRVNETF	TGTGCCAGCAGTTTAGCCCGGAGGGTTAATGAAACCTTC
NA	TRBV18	TRBJ2-7	TRBD2	CASSPRSAGNSYEQYF	TGTGCCAGCTCACCACGCTCAGCGGGAAACTCCTACGAGCAGTACTTC
NA	TRBV28	TRBJ1-4	NA	CASSSRTSGGEKLFF	TGTGCCAGCAGTTCCCGGACGTCTGGAGGTGAAAAACTGTTTTTT
NA	TRBV19	TRBJ2-3	TRBD2	CASRSGLAGAGDTQYF	TGTGCCAGTAGATCCGGGCTAGCGGGAGCCGGAGATACGCAGTATTTT
NA	TRBV27	TRBJ1-2	TRBD1	CASSSAGGDYGYTF	TGTGCCAGCAGTTCAGCAGGGGGCGACTATGGCTACACCTTC
few	TRBV4-2	TRBJ2-2	NA	CASSQDGDPRDGELFF	TGTGCCAGCAGCCAAGATGGGGATCCACGGGACGGGGAGCTGTTTTTT
NA	TRBV7-8	TRBJ1-6	NA	CASSRRVQDSPLHF	TGTGCCAGCAGCCGCAGGGTGCAGGATTCACCCCTCCACTTT
NA	TRBV5-4	TRBJ1-4	TRBD1	CASSLGDRGREKLFF	TGTGCCAGCAGCTTGGGTGACAGGGGGCGAGAAAAACTGTTTTTT
NA	TRBV6-5	TRBJ1-4	NA	CASSYQGWEGEKLFF	TGTGCCAGCAGTTACCAGGGGTGGGAGGGAGAAAAACTGTTTTTT
NA	TRBV6-5	TRBJ2-1	TRBD1	CASRETGGTYNEQFF	TGTGCCAGCAGGGAGACAGGGGGGACGTACAATGAGCAGTTCTTC
NA	TRBV5-1	TRBJ1-1	NA	CASSLGLWGGEAFF	TGCGCCAGCAGCTTGGGGCTCTGGGGAGGTGAAGCTTTCTTT
NA	TRBV7-3	TRBJ2-2	NA	CASSLFQNTGELFF	TGTGCCAGCAGCTTATTCCAGAACACCGGGGAGCTGTTTTTT
once	TRBV7-3	TRBJ2-7	TRBD1	CASSPRTGGPYEQYF	TGTGCCAGCAGCCCCCGGACAGGGGGCCCTTACGAGCAGTACTTC
NA	TRBV10-2	TRBJ2-3	TRBD2	CASSESAASGSTDTQYF	TGCGCCAGCAGTGAGTCAGCAGCTAGCGGCAGCACAGATACGCAGTATTTT
NA	TRBV6-5	TRBJ1-6	NA	CASSYSSFSSPLHF	TGTGCCAGCAGTTACTCTTCTTTTAGTTCACCCCTCCACTTT
NA	TRBV5-1	TRBJ2-7	TRBD1	CASQSDRGLYEQYF	TGCGCCAGCCAATCGGACAGGGGACTCTACGAGCAGTACTTC
NA	TRBV7-9	TRBJ2-3	NA	CASTPEGGDSTDTQYF	TGTGCCAGCACTCCGGAGGGGGGGGATAGCACAGATACGCAGTATTTT
NA	TRBV6-1	TRBJ2-1	NA	CASSEVSSEYNEQFF	TGTGCCAGCAGTGAAGTCTCTAGCGAGTACAATGAGCAGTTCTTC
NA	TRBV7-6	TRBJ1-5	TRBD1	CASSYSPGQGLDQPQHF	TGTGCCAGCAGCTACTCCCCCGGACAGGGCCTGGATCAGCCCCAGCATTTT
NA	TRBV4-1	TRBJ2-3	TRBD2	CASSEVTGGPTDTQYF	TGCGCCAGCAGCGAAGTCACGGGGGGGCCAACAGATACGCAGTATTTT
NA	TRBV12-3/TRBV12-4	TRBJ1-1	NA	CASSPFNTEAFF	TGTGCCAGCAGTCCTTTTAACACTGAAGCTTTCTTT
NA	TRBV9	TRBJ1-1	NA	CASSVIGGRNTEAFF	TGTGCCAGCAGCGTAATTGGGGGGAGGAACACTGAAGCTTTCTTT
once	TRBV7-2	TRBJ1-4	NA	CASSHSSFGRDNEKLFF	TGTGCCAGCAGCCATAGCTCTTTCGGTCGCGACAATGAAAAACTGTTTTTT
NA	TRBV2	TRBJ2-7	TRBD2	CASKGTSGDSYAFEQYF	TGTGCCAGCAAGGGGACTAGCGGGGACAGTTATGCATTCGAGCAGTACTTC
once	TRBV28	TRBJ2-7	TRBD1	CASTSRDRPYEQYF	TGTGCCAGCACTTCCCGGGACAGACCCTACGAGCAGTACTTC
NA	TRBV11-2	TRBJ2-3	TRBD2	CASSLDPIGGADTQYF	TGTGCCAGCAGCTTAGATCCGATCGGGGGGGCCGATACGCAGTATTTT
few	TRBV6-5	TRBJ1-2	NA	CASSSPGTLRGYTF	TGTGCCAGTTCTAGCCCCGGGACTTTAAGAGGCTACACCTTC
NA	TRBV4-1	TRBJ1-1	TRBD1	CASSPQGATGNTEAFF	TGCGCCAGCAGCCCACAGGGGGCGACCGGGAACACTGAAGCTTTCTTT
NA	TRBV10-2	TRBJ1-2	TRBD1	CASSESGQGGYTF	TGCGCCAGCAGTGAGTCTGGACAGGGGGGCTACACCTTC
NA	TRBV19	TRBJ1-1	NA	CASSPSGGMTEAFF	TGTGCCAGTAGTCCTTCCGGGGGGATGACTGAAGCTTTCTTT
NA	TRBV19	TRBJ2-7	TRBD1	CASADLDRDRGREQYF	TGTGCCAGTGCGGATTTGGACCGGGACAGGGGGCGAGAGCAGTACTTC